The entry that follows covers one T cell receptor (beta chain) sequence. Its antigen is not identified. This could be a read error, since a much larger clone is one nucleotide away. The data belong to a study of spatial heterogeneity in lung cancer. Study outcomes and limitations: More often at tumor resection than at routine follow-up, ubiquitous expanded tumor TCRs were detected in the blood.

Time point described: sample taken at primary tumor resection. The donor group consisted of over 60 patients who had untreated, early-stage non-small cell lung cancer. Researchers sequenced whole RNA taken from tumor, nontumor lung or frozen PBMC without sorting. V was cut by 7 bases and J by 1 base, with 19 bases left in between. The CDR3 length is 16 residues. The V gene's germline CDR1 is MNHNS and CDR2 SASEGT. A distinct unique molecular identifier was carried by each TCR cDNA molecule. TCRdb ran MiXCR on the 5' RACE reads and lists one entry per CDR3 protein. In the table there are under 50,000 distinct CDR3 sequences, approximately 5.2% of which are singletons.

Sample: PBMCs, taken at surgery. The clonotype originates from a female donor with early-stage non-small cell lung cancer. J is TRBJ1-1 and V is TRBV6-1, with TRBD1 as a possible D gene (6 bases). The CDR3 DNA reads TGTGCCAGCACCACGGACAGCCTGCCGTCGAACACTGAAGCTTTCTTT. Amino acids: CASTTDSLPSNTEAFF.